The 8 T cell receptor beta chains presented below share a single source sample, sequenced in a study of neurological immune-mediated disorders. TCRdb re-analysed the 5' RACE reads in MiXCR, keeping a single row per CDR3 protein. The sample includes about 89,000 distinct CDR3 sequences, 2.6% of them seen just once. The source material was PBMCs. These receptors originate from a woman under 40 with multiple sclerosis.

In its sample, this clonotype was seen a few times. The junction departs from the called germline gene at one end, perhaps through a read error. This chain connects TRBV12-3 or TRBV12-4 to TRBJ1-1, with D perhaps TRBD1 (6 bases). The CDR3 is 14 amino acids. CDR3 protein: CASSFGGAGTETFF. DNA of the CDR3: TGTGCCAGCAGTTTCGGGGGGGCGGGCACTGAAACTTTCTTT.

This clonotype has ten or more counts. This chain links TRBV29-1 with TRBJ1-1; D is ambiguous. From germline, CDR1 is SQVTM and CDR2 ANQGSEA. Trimming shortened V by 2 bases and J by 0 bases, and 4 bases separated the two germline ends. CDR3 length equals 12 residues. CDR3 amino acids: CSVESLNTEAFF. The CDR3 region has the DNA TGCAGCGTTGAAAGCCTGAACACTGAAGCTTTCTTT.

This clonotype has ten or more counts. The chain joins TRBV29-1 to TRBJ2-7, with 9 bases fitting TRBD1. Per germline, CDR1 SQVTM and CDR2 ANQGSEA. J lost 5 bases, V lost 4 bases, and 6 bases had no gene match. CDR3 length: 13 amino acids. The CDR3 DNA sequence: TGCAGCGTTGTAACAGGGGGCATGGACGAGCAGTACTTC. Translated, it gives CSVVTGGMDEQYF.

This clonotype showed up many times. The chain combines TRBV5-1 with TRBJ2-1; D might be TRBD1 (7 bases). Germline V gives CDR1 SGHRS, CDR2 YFSETQ. The V end was cut by 0 bases, the J end by 7 bases, with 14 bases between. CDR3 length equals 15 residues. The CDR3 reads CASSLGGTASNEQFF. The CDR3 DNA sequence: TGCGCCAGCAGCTTGGGCGGGACAGCCAGTAATGAGCAGTTCTTC.

Comments on this clonotype: This may be a read error: a much more frequent sequence differs by one nucleotide. The rearrangement links TRBV6-5 to TRBJ2-5; D possibly uses TRBD1 or TRBD2 (5 bases each). Trimming stripped 5 bases from V and 5 bases from J, with 24 bases between. CDR3 length equals 17 residues. CDR1 and CDR2 (germline): MNHEY, SVGAGI. For the CDR3, the DNA is TGTGCCAGCAGTACCTTCACCGGGACCCAGATTTTGGAGACCCAGTACTTC. Translated, it gives CASSTFTGTQILETQYF.

This clonotype was picked up many times. This chain links TRBV6-6 with TRBJ2-4, with 9 bases fitting TRBD1. Trimming removed 4 bases from V and 0 bases from J; junction bases left unmatched: 10. The CDR3 runs 18 residues. The germline V gene has CDR1 MNHNY and CDR2 SVGAGI (reference sequence). CDR3 amino acids: CASSFPDRGLIAKNIQYF. The DNA of the CDR3 is TGTGCCAGCAGTTTTCCCGACAGGGGGTTAATAGCCAAAAACATTCAGTACTTC.

This clonotype was observed at least ten times. The chain recombines TRBV4-3 with TRBJ2-3; D assignment may be TRBD1 or TRBD2 (6 bases each). The CDR3 is 14 residues long. The germline CDR1 and CDR2 sequences are LGHNA and YSLEER. Trimming left V 4 bases short and J 8 bases short, with 16 bases between. Written as DNA, the CDR3 is TGCGCCAGCAGCCGAGGGGGGACCTCCGCTACGCAGTATTTT. Its protein is CASSRGGTSATQYF.

Ten or more counts support this clonotype. The genes are TRBV7-9 and TRBJ2-1; D tentatively reads TRBD1 or TRBD2 (5 bases each). Trimming cost V 0 bases and J 7 bases, with 10 bases left between them. Germline CDR1 and CDR2: SEHNR and FQNEAQ (reference sequence). This CDR3 has 14 residues. This CDR3 is CASSLAGEGNEQFF. DNA of the CDR3: TGTGCCAGCAGCTTAGCGGGAGAGGGGAATGAGCAGTTCTTC.